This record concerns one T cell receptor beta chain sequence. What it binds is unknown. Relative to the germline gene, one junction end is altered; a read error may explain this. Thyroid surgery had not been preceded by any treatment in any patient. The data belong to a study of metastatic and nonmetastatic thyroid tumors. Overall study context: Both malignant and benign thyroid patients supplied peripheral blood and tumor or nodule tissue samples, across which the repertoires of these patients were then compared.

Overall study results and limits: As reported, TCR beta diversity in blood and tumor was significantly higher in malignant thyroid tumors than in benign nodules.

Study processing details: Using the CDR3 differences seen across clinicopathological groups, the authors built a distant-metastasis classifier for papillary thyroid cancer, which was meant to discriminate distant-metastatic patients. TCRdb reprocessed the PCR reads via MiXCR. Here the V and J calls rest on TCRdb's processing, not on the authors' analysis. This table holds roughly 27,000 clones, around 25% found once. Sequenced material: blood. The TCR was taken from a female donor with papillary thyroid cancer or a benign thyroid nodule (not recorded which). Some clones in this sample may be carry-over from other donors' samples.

The CDR3 DNA reads TGTGCCAGCAGCAGGGGCAGGGCCTCTGTAAACACCATATATTTT. This sequence encodes CASSRGRASVNTIYF. This rearrangement joins TRBV28 to TRBJ1-3; TRBD1 might be the D (6 bases). Germline CDR1 reads MDHEN; CDR2 reads SYDVKM. The CDR3 is made up of 15 amino acids.